This note documents a single T cell receptor (beta chain) sequence. This sample also contains other DNA sequences that code for the same CDR3. The table came from immunoSEQ multiplex PCR; TCRdb's copy has only in-frame clones and leaves some out. The table includes about 2.1 million clones, 85% to 95% detected once. CD45RO-negative cells were positively selected for CCR7, leaving out terminally differentiated effector memory CD45RA+ cells. This specimen belongs to a study of shared clonotypes between healthy human individuals. Trimming shortened V by 1 base and J by 1 base, and 8 bases separated the two germline ends. The CDR3 contains 15 residues. The germline V gene has CDR1 LNHDA and CDR2 SQIVND (reference sequence).

The TCR comes from a man between 18 and 29 years old in good health. Some clones in this sample may be carry-over from other donors' samples. Sequenced: naive CD8+ T cells from PBMCs. The V and J genes are TRBV19 and TRBJ1-5, with a tentative D call TRBD1 (5 bases). CDR3 in DNA: TGTGCCAGTAGTATAGGGGCAGGGAGCAATCAGCCCCAGCATTTT. Protein product: CASSIGAGSNQPQHF.